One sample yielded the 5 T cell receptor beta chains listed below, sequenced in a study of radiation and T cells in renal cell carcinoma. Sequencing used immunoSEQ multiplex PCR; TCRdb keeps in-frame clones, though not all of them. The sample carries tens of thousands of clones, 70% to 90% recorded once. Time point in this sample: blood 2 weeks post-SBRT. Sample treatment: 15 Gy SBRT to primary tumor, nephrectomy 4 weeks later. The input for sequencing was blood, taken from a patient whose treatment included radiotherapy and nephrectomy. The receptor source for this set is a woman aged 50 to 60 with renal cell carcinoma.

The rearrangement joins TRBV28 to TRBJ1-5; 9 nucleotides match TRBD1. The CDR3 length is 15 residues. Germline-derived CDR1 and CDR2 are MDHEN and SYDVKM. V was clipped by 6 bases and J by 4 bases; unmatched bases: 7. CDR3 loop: CASSRTGGVNQPQHF. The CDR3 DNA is TGTGCCAGCAGCCGCACAGGGGGCGTAAATCAGCCCCAGCATTTT.

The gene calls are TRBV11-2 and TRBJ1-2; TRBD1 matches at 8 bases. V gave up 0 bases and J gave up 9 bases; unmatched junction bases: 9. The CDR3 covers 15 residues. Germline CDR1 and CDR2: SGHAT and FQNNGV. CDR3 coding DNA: TGTGCCAGCAGCTTAGAGCCAGGGGGCGCTTGGAGCTACACCTTC. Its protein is CASSLEPGGAWSYTF.

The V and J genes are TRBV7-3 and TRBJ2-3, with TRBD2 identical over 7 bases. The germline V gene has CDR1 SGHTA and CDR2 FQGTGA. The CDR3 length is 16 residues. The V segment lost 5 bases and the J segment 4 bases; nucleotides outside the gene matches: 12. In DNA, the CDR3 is TGTGCCAGCAGCCCCATGGGCGGGAGTTTAGCAGATACGCAGTATTTT. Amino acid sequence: CASSPMGGSLADTQYF.

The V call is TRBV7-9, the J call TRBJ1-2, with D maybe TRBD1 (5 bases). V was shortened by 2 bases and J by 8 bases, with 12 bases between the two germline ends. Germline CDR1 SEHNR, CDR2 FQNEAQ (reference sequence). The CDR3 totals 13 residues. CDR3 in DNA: TGTGCCAGCAGCTTAAGACAGCAGAGCGGCTACACCTTC. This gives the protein CASSLRQQSGYTF.

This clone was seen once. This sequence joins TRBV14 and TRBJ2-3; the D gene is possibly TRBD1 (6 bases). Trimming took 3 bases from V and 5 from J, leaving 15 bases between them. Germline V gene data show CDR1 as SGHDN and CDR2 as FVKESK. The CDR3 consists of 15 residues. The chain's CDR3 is CASSQMAGVGDTQYF. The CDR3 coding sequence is TGTGCCAGCAGCCAGATGGCAGGGGTGGGAGATACGCAGTATTTT.